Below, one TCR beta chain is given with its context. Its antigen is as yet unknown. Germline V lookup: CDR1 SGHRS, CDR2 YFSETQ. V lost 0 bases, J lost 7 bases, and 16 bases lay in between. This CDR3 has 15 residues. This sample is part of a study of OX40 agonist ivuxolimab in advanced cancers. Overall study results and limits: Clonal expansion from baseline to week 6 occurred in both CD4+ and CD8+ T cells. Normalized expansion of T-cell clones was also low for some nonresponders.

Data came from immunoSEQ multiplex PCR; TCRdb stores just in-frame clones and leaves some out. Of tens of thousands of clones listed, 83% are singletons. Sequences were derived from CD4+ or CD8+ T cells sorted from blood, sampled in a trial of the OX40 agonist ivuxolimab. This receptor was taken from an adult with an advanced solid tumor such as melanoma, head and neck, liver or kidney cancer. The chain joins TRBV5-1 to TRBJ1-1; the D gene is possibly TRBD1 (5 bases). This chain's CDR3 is CASSLGSQGVGEAFF. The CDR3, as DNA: TGCGCCAGCAGCTTGGGGTCCCAGGGAGTCGGTGAAGCTTTCTTT.